One and the same sample provided the 13 T cell receptor beta chains below, sequenced in a study of blood T cells in healthy people across ages. For the second PCR, which ran for 7 to 11 cycles, a sample-barcoded 5' primer and a J-beta primer mix were used. TCRdb passed the 5' RACE reads through MiXCR, listing each CDR3 protein once. Here the sample spans over 1,500,000 distinct CDR3 sequences, about two fifths being singletons. The sample was blood. These receptors all come from a human donor in good health.

A note on this clonotype: This likely comes from a read error, as the CDR3 has no conserved phenylalanine or tryptophan at its end. CDR3 in DNA: TGTGCCAGCAGCTCCGGGAATTCAAATACGCAGTATTGT. Translating it yields CASSSGNSNTQYC. The V gene is TRBV7-9, the J gene TRBJ2-3; TRBD2 might be the D (5 bases). Per germline, CDR1 SEHNR and CDR2 FQNEAQ (reference sequence). Trimming removed 4 bases at V and 7 bases at J, with 12 bases between. CDR3 length equals 13 residues.

With regard to this clonotype: This may be a read error, as it is one base from a much larger clone. The chain uses TRBV29-1 and TRBJ2-5; D possibly corresponds to TRBD1 (5 bases). The germline CDR1 and CDR2 sequences are SQVTM and ANQGSEA. There are 13 residues in the CDR3. V gave up 6 bases and J gave up 4 bases, with 15 bases separating them. CDR3 sequence: CSVEPDSRETQYF. CDR3 in DNA: TGCAGCGTCGAGCCAGACAGCCGAGAGACCCAGTACTTC.

The rearrangement uses TRBV11-1 and TRBJ1-4, with 7 bases lining up with TRBD1. This CDR3 is 13 amino acids long. The germline V gene has CDR1 SGHAT and CDR2 FQDESV (reference sequence). V shed 4 bases and J 8 bases; nucleotides not matched to a gene: 4. The CDR3 is CASSSRGNEKLFF. CDR3 coding DNA: TGTGCCAGCAGCTCCAGGGGGAACGAAAAACTGTTTTTT.

This clonotype turned up a few times. The chain has TRBV20-1 and TRBJ2-3; D uncertain. Trimming stripped 1 base from V and 8 bases from J, with 22 bases between. This CDR3 is built from 16 residues. Germline CDR1 DFQATT, CDR2 SNEGSKA (reference sequence). The CDR3 region is CSARGFGVLHRGTQYF. The CDR3 nucleotides are TGCAGTGCTAGAGGTTTCGGTGTACTTCACAGAGGTACGCAGTATTTT.

V gene TRBV7-2 combines with J gene TRBJ2-7; 7 positions agree with TRBD2. The V segment lost 5 bases and the J segment 5 bases; nucleotides outside the gene matches: 6. Germline V gene sequence: CDR1 SGHTA, CDR2 FQGNSA. The CDR3 consists of 13 residues. CDR3 loop: CASSPLGRDEQYF. The DNA of the CDR3 is TGTGCCAGCAGCCCTCTGGGGAGGGACGAGCAGTACTTC.

This clonotype occurred a few times. The rearrangement joins TRBV28 to TRBJ2-1, with 8 bases aligning to TRBD2. The J segment lost 6 bases and the V segment lost 5 bases, leaving 9 bases of the junction unmatched. CDR3 length: 15 amino acids. CDR1 is MDHEN and CDR2 is SYDVKM in the germline V gene. The DNA for the CDR3 is TGTGCCAGCAGTACCGGGACTAGTGGCGTCAATGAGCAGTTCTTC. Translation gives CASSTGTSGVNEQFF. The whole variable domain, remainder taken from reference TRBV28 and TRBJ2-1, is DVKVTQSSRYLVKRTGEKVFLECVQDMDHENMFWYRQDPGLGLRLIYFSYDVKMKEKGDIPEGYSVSREKKERFSLILESASTNQTSMYLCASSTGTSGVNEQFFGPGTRLTVL.

The chain is built from TRBV6-1 and TRBJ2-3, with D maybe TRBD1 (6 bases). This CDR3 has 13 residues. Trimming pared 6 bases from V and 4 bases from J, leaving 11 bases between. Germline assignment: CDR1 MNHNS and CDR2 SASEGT. The CDR3 spells CASRPRQADTQYF. CDR3 DNA sequence: TGTGCCAGCAGACCACGACAGGCAGATACGCAGTATTTT.

This chain uses TRBV7-2 with TRBJ2-2; D might be TRBD1 (5 bases). V was clipped by 5 bases and J by 6 bases, with 13 bases between them. The CDR3 runs 14 residues. The germline V gene has CDR1 SGHTA and CDR2 FQGNSA. As DNA, the CDR3 is TGTGCCAGCAGCCTCAGGGTATTCCCCGGGGAGCTGTTTTTT. Translation: CASSLRVFPGELFF.

Only a few counts were recorded for this clonotype. The chain is built from TRBV12-3 or TRBV12-4 and TRBJ2-1, with 8 bases fitting TRBD2. The V and J ends lost 4 bases and 0 bases, in that order; junction bases with no gene match: 14. The CDR3 sequence is 19 residues long. CDR3 sequence: CASSSNSGDSTSSYNEQFF. DNA for the CDR3: TGTGCCAGCAGTTCCAATAGCGGGGACTCGACGAGCTCCTACAATGAGCAGTTCTTC.

This clonotype came up a few times. The J gene is TRBJ2-1, the V gene TRBV20-1; D perhaps matches TRBD1 (5 bases). From germline, CDR1 is DFQATT and CDR2 SNEGSKA (reference sequence). V was trimmed by 3 bases and J by 7 bases, leaving 22 bases between them. The CDR3 is 16 amino acids. The CDR3 DNA is TGCAGTGCTAGTGACCGCGGCAGGGAAGAATTGAATGAGCAGTTCTTC. It codes for CSASDRGREELNEQFF.

This rearrangement joins TRBV10-3 to TRBJ2-1; 15 bases map to TRBD2. V lost 5 bases to trimming and J lost 6 bases; unmatched junction nucleotides: 8. The germline CDR1 and CDR2 sequences are ENHRY and SYGVKD. The CDR3 runs to 17 residues. The CDR3 region has the DNA TGTGCCATCAGTTTGGGGACTAGCGGGGGGTATGTCAATGAGCAGTTCTTC. Translating it yields CAISLGTSGGYVNEQFF.

Worth noting for this clonotype: This may come from a read error, since a much larger clone is one base off. The V call is TRBV10-1, the J call TRBJ2-1, with D possibly matching TRBD1 (6 bases). The CDR3 totals 13 residues. Trimming pared 11 bases from V and 8 bases from J, leaving 19 bases between. CDR1 WNHNN and CDR2 SYGVQD come from the germline V gene (reference sequence). The CDR3 sequence is CAGSQQGLDEQFF. Written as DNA, the CDR3 is TGCGCCGGGAGTCAACAGGGTTTGGATGAGCAGTTCTTC.

The rearrangement links TRBV6-6 to TRBJ2-3, with a weak D call TRBD2 (7 bases). V was shortened by 4 bases and J by 7 bases, with 24 bases between the two germline ends. The CDR3 has 17 amino acids. Germline loops: CDR1 MNHNY, CDR2 SVGAGI (reference sequence). The CDR3 here is CASSSPPVGGAENTQYF. As DNA, the CDR3 is TGTGCCAGCAGTTCCCCCCCCGTTGGGGGGGCTGAGAATACGCAGTATTTT.